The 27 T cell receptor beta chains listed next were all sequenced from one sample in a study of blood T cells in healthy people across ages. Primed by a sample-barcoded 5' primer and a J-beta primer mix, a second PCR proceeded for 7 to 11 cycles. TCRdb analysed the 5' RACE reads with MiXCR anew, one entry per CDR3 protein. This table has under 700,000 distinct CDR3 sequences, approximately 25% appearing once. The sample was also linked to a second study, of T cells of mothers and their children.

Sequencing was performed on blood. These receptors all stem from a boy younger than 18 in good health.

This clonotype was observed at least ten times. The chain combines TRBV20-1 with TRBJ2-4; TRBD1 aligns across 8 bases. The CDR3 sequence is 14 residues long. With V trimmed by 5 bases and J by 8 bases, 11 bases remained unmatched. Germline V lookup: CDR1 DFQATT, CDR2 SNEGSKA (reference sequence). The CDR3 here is CSASRDRSTDIQYF. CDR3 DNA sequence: TGCAGTGCTTCCCGGGACAGGTCCACGGACATTCAGTACTTC.

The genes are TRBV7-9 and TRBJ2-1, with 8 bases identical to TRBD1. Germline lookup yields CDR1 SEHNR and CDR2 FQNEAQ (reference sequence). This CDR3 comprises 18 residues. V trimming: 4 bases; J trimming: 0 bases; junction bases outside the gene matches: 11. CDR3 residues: CASSSSTGAGSSYNEQFF. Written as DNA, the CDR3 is TGTGCCAGCAGCTCATCGACAGGGGCCGGGAGCTCCTACAATGAGCAGTTCTTC. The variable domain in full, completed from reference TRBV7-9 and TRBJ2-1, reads DTGVSQNPRHKITKRGQNVTFRCDPISEHNRLYWYRQTLGQGPEFLTYFQNEAQLEKSRLLSDRFSAERPKGSFSTLEIQRTEQGDSAMYLCASSSSTGAGSSYNEQFFGPGTRLTVL.

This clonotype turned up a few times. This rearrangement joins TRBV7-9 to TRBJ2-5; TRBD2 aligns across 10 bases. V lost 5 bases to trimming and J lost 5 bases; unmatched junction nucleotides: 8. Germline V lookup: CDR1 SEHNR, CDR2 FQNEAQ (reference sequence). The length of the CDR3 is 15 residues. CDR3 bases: TGTGCCAGCAGCCGCCTAGCGGGAGTAGGGGAGACCCAGTACTTC. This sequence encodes CASSRLAGVGETQYF.

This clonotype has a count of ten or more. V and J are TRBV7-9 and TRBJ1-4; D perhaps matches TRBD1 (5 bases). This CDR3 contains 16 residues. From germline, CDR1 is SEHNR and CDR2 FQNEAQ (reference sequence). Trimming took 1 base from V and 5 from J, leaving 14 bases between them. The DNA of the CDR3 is TGTGCCAGCAGCTTAGAATCGGGAAGGGACAATGAAAAACTGTTTTTT. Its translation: CASSLESGRDNEKLFF.

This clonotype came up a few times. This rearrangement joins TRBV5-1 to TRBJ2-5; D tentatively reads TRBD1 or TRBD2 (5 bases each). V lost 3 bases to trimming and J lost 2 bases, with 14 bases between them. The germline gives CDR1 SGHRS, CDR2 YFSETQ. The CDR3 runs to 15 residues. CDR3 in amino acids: CASSWDQKRQETQYF. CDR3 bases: TGCGCCAGCAGCTGGGACCAGAAGAGGCAAGAGACCCAGTACTTC.

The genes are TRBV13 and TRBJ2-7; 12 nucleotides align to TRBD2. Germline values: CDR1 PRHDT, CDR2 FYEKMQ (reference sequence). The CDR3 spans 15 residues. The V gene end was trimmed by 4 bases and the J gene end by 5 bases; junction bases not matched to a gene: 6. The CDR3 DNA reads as TGTGCCAGCAGCTCCTCTAGCGGGAGGGGTCACGAGCAGTACTTC. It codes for CASSSSSGRGHEQYF.

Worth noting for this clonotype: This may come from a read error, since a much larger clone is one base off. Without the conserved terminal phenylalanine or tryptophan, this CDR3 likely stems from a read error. This CDR3 is CASSLGLLETQYL. In DNA, the CDR3 is TGTGCCAGCAGTTTAGGGCTATTAGAGACCCAGTACTTG. V gene TRBV28 combines with J gene TRBJ2-5; no reliable D call. V lost 2 bases and J lost 4, with 8 bases in between. CDR3 length: 13 residues. Germline V gene sequence: CDR1 MDHEN, CDR2 SYDVKM.

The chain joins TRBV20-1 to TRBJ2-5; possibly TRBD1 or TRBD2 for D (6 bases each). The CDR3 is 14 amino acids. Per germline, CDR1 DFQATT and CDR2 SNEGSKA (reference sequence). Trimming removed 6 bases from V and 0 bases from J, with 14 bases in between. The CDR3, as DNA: TGCAGTGCGTCCATGGGGGGCTACCAAGAGACCCAGTACTTC. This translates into CSASMGGYQETQYF.

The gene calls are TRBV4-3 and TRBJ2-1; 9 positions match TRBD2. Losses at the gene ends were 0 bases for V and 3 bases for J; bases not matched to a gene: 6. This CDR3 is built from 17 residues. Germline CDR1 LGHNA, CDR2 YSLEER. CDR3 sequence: CASSQDGGGAFYNEQFF. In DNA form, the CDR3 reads TGCGCCAGCAGCCAAGATGGCGGGGGGGCCTTCTACAATGAGCAGTTCTTC.

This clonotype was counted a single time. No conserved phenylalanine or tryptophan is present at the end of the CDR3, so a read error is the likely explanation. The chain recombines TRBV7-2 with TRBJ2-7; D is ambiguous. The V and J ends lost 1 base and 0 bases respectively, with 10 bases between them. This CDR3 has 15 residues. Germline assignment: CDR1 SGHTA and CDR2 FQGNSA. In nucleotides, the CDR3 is TGTGCCAGCAGCTTAGGGAACGGAGTCTCCTACGAGCAGTACCTC. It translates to CASSLGNGVSYEQYL.

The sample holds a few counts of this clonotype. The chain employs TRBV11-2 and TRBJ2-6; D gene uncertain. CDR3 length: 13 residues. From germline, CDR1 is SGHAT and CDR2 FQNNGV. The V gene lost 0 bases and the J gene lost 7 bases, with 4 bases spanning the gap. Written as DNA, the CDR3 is TGTGCCAGCAGCTTAGAAAACGCCAACGTCCTGACTTTC. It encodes CASSLENANVLTF.

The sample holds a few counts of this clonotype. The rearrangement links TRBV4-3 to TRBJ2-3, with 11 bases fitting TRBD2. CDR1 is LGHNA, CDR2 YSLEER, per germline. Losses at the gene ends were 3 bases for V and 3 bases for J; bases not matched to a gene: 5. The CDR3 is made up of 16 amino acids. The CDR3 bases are TGCGCCAGCAGCCATGAGACTAGCGGGACTACAGATACGCAGTATTTT. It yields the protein CASSHETSGTTDTQYF.

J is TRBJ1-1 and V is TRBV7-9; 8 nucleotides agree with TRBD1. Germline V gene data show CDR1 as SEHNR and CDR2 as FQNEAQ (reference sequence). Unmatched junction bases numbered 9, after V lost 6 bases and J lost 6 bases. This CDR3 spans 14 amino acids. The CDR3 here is CASRADRGMSEAFF. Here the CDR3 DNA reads TGTGCCAGCAGAGCAGACAGGGGTATGTCTGAAGCTTTCTTT.

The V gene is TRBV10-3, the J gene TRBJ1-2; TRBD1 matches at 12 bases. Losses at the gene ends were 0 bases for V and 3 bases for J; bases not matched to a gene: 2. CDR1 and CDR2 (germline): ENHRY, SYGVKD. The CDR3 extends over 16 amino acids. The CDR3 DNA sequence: TGTGCCATCAGTGAGTCCGGGACAGGGGGCTACTATGGCTACACCTTC. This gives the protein CAISESGTGGYYGYTF.

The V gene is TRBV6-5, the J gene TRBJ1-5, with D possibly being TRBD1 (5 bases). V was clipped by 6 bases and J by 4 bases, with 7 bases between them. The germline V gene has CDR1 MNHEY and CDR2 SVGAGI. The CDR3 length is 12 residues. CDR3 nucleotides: TGTGCCAGCAGAGGGGTTAATCAGCCCCAGCATTTT. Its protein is CASRGVNQPQHF.

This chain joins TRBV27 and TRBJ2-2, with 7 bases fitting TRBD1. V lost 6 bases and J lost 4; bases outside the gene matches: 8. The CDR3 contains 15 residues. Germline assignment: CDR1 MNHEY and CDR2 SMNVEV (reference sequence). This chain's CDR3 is CASSPTGSGTGELFF. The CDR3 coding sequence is TGTGCCAGCAGCCCGACAGGGTCGGGCACCGGGGAGCTGTTTTTT.

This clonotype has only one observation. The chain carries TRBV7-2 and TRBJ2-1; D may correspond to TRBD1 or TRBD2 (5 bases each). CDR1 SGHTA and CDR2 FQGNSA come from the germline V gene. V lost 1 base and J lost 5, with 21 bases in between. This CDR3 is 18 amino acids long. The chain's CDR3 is CASSLVSSGLQPDNEQFF. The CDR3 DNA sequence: TGTGCCAGCAGCTTAGTCTCTTCGGGGCTACAACCCGACAATGAGCAGTTCTTC.

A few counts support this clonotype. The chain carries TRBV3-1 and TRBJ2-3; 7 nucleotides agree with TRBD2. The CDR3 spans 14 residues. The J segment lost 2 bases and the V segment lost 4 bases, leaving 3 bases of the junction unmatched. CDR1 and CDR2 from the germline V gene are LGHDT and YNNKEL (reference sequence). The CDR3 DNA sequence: TGTGCCAGCAGCCGGGACTACTTCACAGATACGCAGTATTTT. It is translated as CASSRDYFTDTQYF.

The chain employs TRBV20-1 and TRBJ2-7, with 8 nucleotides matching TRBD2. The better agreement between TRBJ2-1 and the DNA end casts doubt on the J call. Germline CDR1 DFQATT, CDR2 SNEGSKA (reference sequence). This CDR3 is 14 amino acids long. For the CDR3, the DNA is TGCAGTGCTAGAGCGAGCGGGAGCCGCGGTGAGCAGTTCTTC. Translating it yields CSARASGSRGEQFF.

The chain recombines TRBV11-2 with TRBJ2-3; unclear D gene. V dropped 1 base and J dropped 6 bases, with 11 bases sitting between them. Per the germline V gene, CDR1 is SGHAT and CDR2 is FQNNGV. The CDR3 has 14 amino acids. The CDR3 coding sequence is TGTGCCAGCAGCTTAGTTGGCGATCCCGATACGCAGTATTTT. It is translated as CASSLVGDPDTQYF.

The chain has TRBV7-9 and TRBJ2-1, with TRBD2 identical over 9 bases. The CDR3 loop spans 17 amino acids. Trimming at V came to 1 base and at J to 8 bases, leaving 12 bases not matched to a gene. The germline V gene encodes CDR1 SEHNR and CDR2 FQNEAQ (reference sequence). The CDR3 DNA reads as TGTGCCAGCAGCTTAGTTTATTCTAGCGGGATCATCTATGAGCAGTTCTTC. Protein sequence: CASSLVYSSGIIYEQFF.

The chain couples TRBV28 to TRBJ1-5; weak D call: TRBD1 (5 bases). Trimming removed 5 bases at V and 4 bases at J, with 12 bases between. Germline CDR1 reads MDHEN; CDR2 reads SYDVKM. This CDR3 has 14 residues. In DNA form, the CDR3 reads TGTGCCAGCAGTATCCGACAGACTAATCAGCCCCAGCATTTT. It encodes CASSIRQTNQPQHF.

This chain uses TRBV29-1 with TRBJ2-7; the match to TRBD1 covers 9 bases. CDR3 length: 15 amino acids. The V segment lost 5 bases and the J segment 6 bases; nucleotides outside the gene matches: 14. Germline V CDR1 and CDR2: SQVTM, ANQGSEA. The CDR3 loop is CSVLPGQGISAEQYF. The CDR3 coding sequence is TGCAGCGTTCTTCCGGGACAGGGTATCAGTGCCGAGCAGTACTTC.

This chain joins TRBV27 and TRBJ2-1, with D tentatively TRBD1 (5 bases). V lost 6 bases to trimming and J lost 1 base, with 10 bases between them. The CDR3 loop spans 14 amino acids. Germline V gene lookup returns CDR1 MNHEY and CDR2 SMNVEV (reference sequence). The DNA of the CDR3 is TGTGCCAGCAGCCCTAGGGGTTCCTACAATGAGCAGTTCTTC. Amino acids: CASSPRGSYNEQFF.

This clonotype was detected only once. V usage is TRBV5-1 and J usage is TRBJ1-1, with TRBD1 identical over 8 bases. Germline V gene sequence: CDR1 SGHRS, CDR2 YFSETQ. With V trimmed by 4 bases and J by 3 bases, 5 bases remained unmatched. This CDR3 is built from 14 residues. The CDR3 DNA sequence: TGCGCCAGCAGCGGTCAGACAGGGGACACTGAAGCTTTCTTT. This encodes CASSGQTGDTEAFF.

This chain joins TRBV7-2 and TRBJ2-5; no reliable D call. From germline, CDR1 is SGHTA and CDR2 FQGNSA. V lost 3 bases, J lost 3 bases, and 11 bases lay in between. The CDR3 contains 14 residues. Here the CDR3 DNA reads TGTGCCAGCAGCTTGTTGACGTATGAAGAGACCCAGTACTTC. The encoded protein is CASSLLTYEETQYF.

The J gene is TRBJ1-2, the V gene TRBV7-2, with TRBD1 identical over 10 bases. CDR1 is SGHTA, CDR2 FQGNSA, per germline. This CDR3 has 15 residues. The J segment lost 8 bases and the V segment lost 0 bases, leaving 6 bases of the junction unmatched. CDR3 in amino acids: CASSLAGQGVGGYTF. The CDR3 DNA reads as TGTGCCAGCAGCTTAGCAGGACAGGGGGTAGGGGGCTACACCTTC.